The 21 T cell receptor beta chains below all came from one sample that was sequenced in a study of circulating tumor DNA in untreated peripheral T-cell lymphoma. Here immunoSEQ multiplex PCR was the method, and the copy in TCRdb shows in-frame clones only, minus some. The sample consists of about 10,000 clones, under 80% of them appearing once. Sequencing was done on a sample of tumor tissue. The receptors stem from a human donor with peripheral T-cell lymphoma.

By proportion, this clone is medium-sized. In nucleotides, the CDR3 is TGTGCCAGCAGCTTACCCAGCCTAGCTGGAAACATTCAGTACTTC. Translation gives CASSLPSLAGNIQYF. The chain uses TRBV11-3 and TRBJ2-4, with D tentatively TRBD2 (5 bases). Germline CDR1 and CDR2: SGHNT and YENEEA. The CDR3 contains 15 residues. Trimming took off 2 bases at V and 6 bases at J, with 14 bases between the two ends.

The V and J genes are TRBV19 and TRBJ2-3; 8 nucleotides agree with TRBD2. The V segment lost 10 bases and the J segment 7 bases; nucleotides outside the gene matches: 16. Looked up from germline, CDR1 is LNHDA and CDR2 is SQIVND (reference sequence). This CDR3 comprises 15 residues. CDR3 nucleotide sequence: TGTGCCACCGCCCTAGGGGCGGGGGGTGGAAATACGCAGTATTTT. Translating gives CATALGAGGGNTQYF.

The rearrangement uses TRBV19 and TRBJ2-4; TRBD1 matches at 9 bases. The CDR3 length is 16 residues. Germline CDR1 is LNHDA and CDR2 is SQIVND (reference sequence). The junction had 6 bases not matched to a gene; V was cut back by 3 bases and J by 3 bases. In DNA form, the CDR3 reads TGTGCCAGTAGTATGGCGACAGGGGGGAACAAAAACATTCAGTACTTC. Amino acid sequence: CASSMATGGNKNIQYF.

V is TRBV6-8 and J is TRBJ2-1; TRBD2 matches at 11 bases. The CDR3 runs 16 residues. CDR1 MNHGY and CDR2 SAAAGT come from the germline V gene. The trim removed 6 bases at V and 6 bases at J, leaving 10 bases unmatched. CDR3 bases: TGTGCCAGCAGGACTGTAGCGGGGGGGATGGCCAATGAGCAGTTCTTC. Its translation: CASRTVAGGMANEQFF.

The table lists this clone with a count of one. The rearrangement uses TRBV28 and TRBJ1-3; D is uncertain. Germline CDR1 MDHEN, CDR2 SYDVKM. CDR3 length: 17 residues. The V gene lost 3 bases and the J gene lost 2 bases, with 17 bases spanning the gap. The CDR3 DNA is TGTGCCAGCAGTTTCGAGGTCAGCGGCCCCCCTGGAAACACCATATATTTT. Its translation is CASSFEVSGPPGNTIYF.

V is TRBV29-1 and J is TRBJ1-2; unclear D gene. This CDR3 comprises 12 residues. Germline V CDR1 and CDR2: SQVTM, ANQGSEA. V was shortened by 7 bases and J by 5 bases, with 14 bases between the two germline ends. CDR3 amino acids: CSARTEYYGYTF. In nucleotides, the CDR3 is TGCAGCGCAAGGACGGAATATTATGGCTACACCTTC.

This clone was found a few times. This sequence joins TRBV18 and TRBJ1-4; D remains unclear. Trimming left V 2 bases short and J 5 bases short, with 9 bases between. Germline V gives CDR1 KGHSH, CDR2 LQKENI. CDR3 length equals 14 residues. DNA for the CDR3: TGTGCCAGCTCACCAGGGGTAACCAATGAAAAACTGTTTTTT. Translation: CASSPGVTNEKLFF. Complete variable domain (other parts from reference TRBV18 and TRBJ1-4): NAGVMQNPRHLVRRRGQEARLRCSPMKGHSHVYWYRQLPEEGLKFMVYLQKENIIDESGMPKERFSAEFPKEGPSILRIQQVVRGDSAAYFCASSPGVTNEKLFFGSGTQLSVL.

This clone appeared a single time. J is TRBJ1-2 and V is TRBV28; no firm D call. CDR1 MDHEN and CDR2 SYDVKM come from the germline V gene. V lost 3 bases and J 4 bases, leaving 12 bases between the germline ends. CDR3 size: 14 residues. The CDR3 here is CASSFGAGGYGYTF. In DNA form, the CDR3 reads TGTGCCAGCAGTTTTGGAGCCGGCGGCTATGGCTACACCTTC.

This clone was counted a single time. The chain joins TRBV6-8 to TRBJ1-2, with TRBD1 matching over 8 bases. Germline loops: CDR1 MNHGY, CDR2 SAAAGT. There are 15 residues in the CDR3. V lost 6 bases and J lost 9; bases outside the gene matches: 15. Here the CDR3 DNA reads TGTGCCAGCAGCCGATCTTTACAGGGGGAAATGAGCTACACCTTC. Its translation is CASSRSLQGEMSYTF.

This clone appeared a single time. In DNA, the CDR3 is TGTGCCTGGAGTGTCGGGGACGCCGGGGGAAGCAATCAGCCCCAGCATTTT. Translated, it gives CAWSVGDAGGSNQPQHF. The rearrangement uses TRBV30 and TRBJ1-5, with a possible D match to TRBD1 (5 bases). The CDR3 runs 17 residues. Germline V gives CDR1 GTSNPN, CDR2 SVGIG (reference sequence). The V and J ends lost 0 bases and 1 base respectively, with 16 bases between them.

This sequence joins TRBV12-5 and TRBJ2-7; D could derive from TRBD1 or TRBD2 (5 bases each). Trimming cost V 7 bases and J 2 bases, with 12 bases left between them. Looked up from germline, CDR1 is LGHNT and CDR2 is FRNRAP. CDR3 length: 13 amino acids. In DNA form, the CDR3 reads TGTGCTAGTGCTGTCGGGGCCCCCTACGAGCAGTACTTC. Translation gives CASAVGAPYEQYF. The full variable domain, in which reference TRBV12-5 and TRBJ2-7 provide the parts outside the CDR3, is DARVTQTPRHKVTEMGQEVTMRCQPILGHNTVFWYRQTMMQGLELLAYFRNRAPLDDSGMPKDRFSAEMPDATLATLKIQPSEPRDSAVYFCASAVGAPYEQYFGPGTRLTVT.

This chain connects TRBV19 to TRBJ1-1, with D unresolved. The CDR3 spans 17 residues. CDR1 and CDR2 (germline): LNHDA, SQIVND (reference sequence). Trimming cost V 6 bases and J 5 bases, with 25 bases left between them. DNA for the CDR3: TGTGCCAGTAGCCCCACCTGGGCGGGAGTCGGTTGGACTGAAGCTTTCTTT. Translation: CASSPTWAGVGWTEAFF. Full variable domain (missing parts from reference TRBV19 and TRBJ1-1): DGGITQSPKYLFRKEGQNVTLSCEQNLNHDAMYWYRQDPGQGLRLIYYSQIVNDFQKGDIAEGYSVSREKKESFPLTVTSAQKNPTAFYLCASSPTWAGVGWTEAFFGQGTRLTVV.

V usage is TRBV11-3 and J usage is TRBJ2-7; D remains ambiguous. Germline loops: CDR1 SGHNT, CDR2 YENEEA. Trimming removed 1 base from V and 0 bases from J, with 10 bases in between. The CDR3 has 15 amino acids. DNA for the CDR3: TGTGCCAGCAGCTTAGTCTTGTCGGGCTCCTACGAGCAGTACTTC. Translated: CASSLVLSGSYEQYF.

Written as DNA, the CDR3 is TGTGCCTGGAATTCGAGAGAGACCCAGTACTTC. Translating gives CAWNSRETQYF. The chain has TRBV30 and TRBJ2-5, with D unclear. Trimming cost V 4 bases and J 4 bases, with 7 bases left between them. The V gene's germline CDR1 is GTSNPN and CDR2 SVGIG (reference sequence). This CDR3 has 11 residues.

The V call is TRBV1, the J call TRBJ1-1; the listed D gene, TRBD1, was not tested against the DNA. TRBV1 is a known pseudogene. This CDR3 has 13 residues. The CDR3: CASSLQGNTEAFF. The CDR3 DNA is TGCGCCAGCAGCCTACAGGGGAACACTGAAGCTTTCTTT.

This chain links TRBV7-7 with TRBJ2-1, with 11 bases fitting TRBD2. V shed 3 bases, J shed 5 bases, and the junction held 9 bases outside the gene matches. The CDR3 is 17 amino acids. Germline assignment: CDR1 SSHAT and CDR2 FNYEAQ (reference sequence). The CDR3 nucleotides are TGTGCCAGCAGCTTGAGTGCGGGACTAGCGGAAAACAATGAGCAGTTCTTC. It yields the protein CASSLSAGLAENNEQFF.

The chain combines TRBV19 with TRBJ1-1; D gene ambiguous. Trimming stripped 0 bases from V and 5 bases from J, with 7 bases between. The CDR3 sequence is 13 residues long. CDR1 LNHDA and CDR2 SQIVND come from the germline V gene (reference sequence). The CDR3 DNA sequence: TGTGCCAGTAGTATAGATCGGGGTACTGAAGCTTTCTTT. This sequence encodes CASSIDRGTEAFF.

The gene calls are TRBV6-8 and TRBJ1-5; 10 nucleotides agree with TRBD1. Trimming cost V 2 bases and J 5 bases; bases outside gene matches: 0. Germline V gives CDR1 MNHGY, CDR2 SAAAGT. The CDR3 contains 14 residues. As DNA, the CDR3 is TGTGCCAGCAGTTACGGACAGGGGGATCAGCCCCAGCATTTT. Encoded protein: CASSYGQGDQPQHF.

This clone was recorded a few times. J is TRBJ2-2 and V is TRBV19, with 7 bases that match TRBD2. This CDR3 is 15 amino acids long. After removal of 3 bases from V and 7 bases from J, the junction contained 8 bases not matched to a gene. Per germline, CDR1 LNHDA and CDR2 SQIVND (reference sequence). CDR3 residues: CASSMRSGGSGELFF. The CDR3 DNA reads TGTGCCAGTAGTATGAGGTCGGGGGGAAGCGGGGAGCTGTTTTTT.

V is TRBV5-1 and J is TRBJ1-2; 7 bases map to TRBD1. The V gene end was trimmed by 2 bases and the J gene end by 5 bases; junction bases not matched to a gene: 6. Germline values: CDR1 SGHRS, CDR2 YFSETQ. This CDR3 comprises 14 residues. The CDR3 region is CASSFETGRYGYTF. CDR3 DNA: TGCGCCAGCAGCTTCGAGACAGGGAGGTATGGCTACACCTTC.

This sequence joins TRBV6-8 and TRBJ1-5; D is uncertain. V gave up 6 bases and J gave up 1 base, with 10 bases separating them. There are 14 residues in the CDR3. The germline CDR1 and CDR2 sequences are MNHGY and SAAAGT. The CDR3 nucleotides read TGTGCCAGCAGCGGTATCAACAGCAATCAGCCCCAGCATTTT. This sequence encodes CASSGINSNQPQHF.